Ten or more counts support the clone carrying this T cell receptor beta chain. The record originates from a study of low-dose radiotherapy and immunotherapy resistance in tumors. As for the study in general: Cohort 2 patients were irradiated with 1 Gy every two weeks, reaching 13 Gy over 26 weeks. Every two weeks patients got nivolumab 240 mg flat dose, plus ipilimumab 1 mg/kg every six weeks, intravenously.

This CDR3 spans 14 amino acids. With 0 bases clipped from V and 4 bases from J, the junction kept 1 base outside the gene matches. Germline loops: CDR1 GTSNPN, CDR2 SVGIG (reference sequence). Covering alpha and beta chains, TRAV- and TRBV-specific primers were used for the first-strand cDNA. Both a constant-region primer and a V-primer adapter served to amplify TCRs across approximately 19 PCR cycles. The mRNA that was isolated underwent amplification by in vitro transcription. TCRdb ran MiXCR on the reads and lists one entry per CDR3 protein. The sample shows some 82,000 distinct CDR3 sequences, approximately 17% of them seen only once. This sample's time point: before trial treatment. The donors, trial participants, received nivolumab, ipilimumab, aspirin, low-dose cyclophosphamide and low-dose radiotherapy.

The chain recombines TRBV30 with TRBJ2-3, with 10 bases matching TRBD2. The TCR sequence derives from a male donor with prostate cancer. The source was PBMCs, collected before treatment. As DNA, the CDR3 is TGTGCCTGGAGTGTAGCGGGAGGGGCAGATACGCAGTATTTT. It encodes CAWSVAGGADTQYF.